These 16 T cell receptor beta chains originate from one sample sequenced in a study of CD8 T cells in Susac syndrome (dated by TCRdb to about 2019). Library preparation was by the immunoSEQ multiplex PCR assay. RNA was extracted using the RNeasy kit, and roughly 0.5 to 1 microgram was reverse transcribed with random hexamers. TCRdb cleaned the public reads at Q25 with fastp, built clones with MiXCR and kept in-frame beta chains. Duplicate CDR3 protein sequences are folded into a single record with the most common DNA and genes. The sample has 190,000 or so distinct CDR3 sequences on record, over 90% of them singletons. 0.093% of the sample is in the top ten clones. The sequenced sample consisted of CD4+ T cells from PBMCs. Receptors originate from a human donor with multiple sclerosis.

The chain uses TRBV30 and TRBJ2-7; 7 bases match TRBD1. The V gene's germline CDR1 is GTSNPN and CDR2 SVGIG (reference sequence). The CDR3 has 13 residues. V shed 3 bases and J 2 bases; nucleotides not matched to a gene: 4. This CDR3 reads CAWSQGDPYEQYF. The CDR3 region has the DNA TGTGCCTGGAGCCAGGGGGACCCCTACGAGCAGTACTTC.

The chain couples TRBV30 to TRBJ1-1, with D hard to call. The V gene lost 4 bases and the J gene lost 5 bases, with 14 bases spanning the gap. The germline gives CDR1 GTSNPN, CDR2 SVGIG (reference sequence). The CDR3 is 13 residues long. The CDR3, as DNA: TGTGCCTGGAATCCGGAAATGGGGACTGAAGCTTTCTTT. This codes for CAWNPEMGTEAFF.

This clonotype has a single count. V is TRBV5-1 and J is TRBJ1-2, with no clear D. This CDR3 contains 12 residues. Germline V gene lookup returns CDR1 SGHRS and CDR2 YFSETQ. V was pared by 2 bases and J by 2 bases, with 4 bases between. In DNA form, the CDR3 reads TGCGCCAGCAGCTTCGGCAACTATGGCTACACCTTC. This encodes CASSFGNYGYTF.

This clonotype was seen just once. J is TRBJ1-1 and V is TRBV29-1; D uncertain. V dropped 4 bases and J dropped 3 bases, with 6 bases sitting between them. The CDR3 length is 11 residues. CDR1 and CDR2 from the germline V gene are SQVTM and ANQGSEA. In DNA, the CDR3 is TGCAGCGTTGGTAGATACACTGAAGCTTTCTTT. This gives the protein CSVGRYTEAFF.

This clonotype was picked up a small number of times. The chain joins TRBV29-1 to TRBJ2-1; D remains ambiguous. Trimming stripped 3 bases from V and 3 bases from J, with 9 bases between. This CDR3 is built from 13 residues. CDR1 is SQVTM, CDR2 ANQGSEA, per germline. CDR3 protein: CSVDGDGYNEQFF. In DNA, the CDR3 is TGCAGCGTTGACGGCGACGGCTACAATGAGCAGTTCTTC.

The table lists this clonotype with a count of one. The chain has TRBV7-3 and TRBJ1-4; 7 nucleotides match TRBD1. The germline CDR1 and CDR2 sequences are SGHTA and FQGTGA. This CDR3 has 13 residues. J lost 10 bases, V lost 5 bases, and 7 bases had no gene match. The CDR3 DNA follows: TGTGCCAGCAGCCCGACTCAGGGGGGAAAACTGTTTTTT. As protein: CASSPTQGGKLFF.

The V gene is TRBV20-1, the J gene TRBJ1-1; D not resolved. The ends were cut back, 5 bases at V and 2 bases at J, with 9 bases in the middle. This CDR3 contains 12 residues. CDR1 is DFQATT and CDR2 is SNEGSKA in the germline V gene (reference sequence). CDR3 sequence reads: CSARRVNTEAFF. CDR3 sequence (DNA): TGCAGTGCTCGACGGGTTAACACTGAAGCTTTCTTT.

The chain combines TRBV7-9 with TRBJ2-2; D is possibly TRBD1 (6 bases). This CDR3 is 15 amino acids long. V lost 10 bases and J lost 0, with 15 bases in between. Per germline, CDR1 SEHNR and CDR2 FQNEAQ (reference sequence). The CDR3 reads CAIMGQQANTGELFF. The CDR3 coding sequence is TGTGCCATCATGGGACAACAAGCGAACACCGGGGAGCTGTTTTTT.

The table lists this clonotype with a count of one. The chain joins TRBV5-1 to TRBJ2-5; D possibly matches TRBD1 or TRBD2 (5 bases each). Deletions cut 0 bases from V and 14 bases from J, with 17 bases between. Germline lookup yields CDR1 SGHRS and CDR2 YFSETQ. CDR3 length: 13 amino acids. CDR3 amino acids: CASSLEGSGTVYF. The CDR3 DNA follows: TGCGCCAGCAGCTTGGAGGGGTCGGGGACGGTATACTTC.

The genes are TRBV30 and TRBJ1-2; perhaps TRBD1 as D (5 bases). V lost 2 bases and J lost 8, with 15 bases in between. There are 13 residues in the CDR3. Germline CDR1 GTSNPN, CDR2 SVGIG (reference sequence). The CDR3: CAWSSTVPRGYTF. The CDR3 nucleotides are TGTGCCTGGAGTTCGACAGTCCCTCGGGGCTACACCTTC.

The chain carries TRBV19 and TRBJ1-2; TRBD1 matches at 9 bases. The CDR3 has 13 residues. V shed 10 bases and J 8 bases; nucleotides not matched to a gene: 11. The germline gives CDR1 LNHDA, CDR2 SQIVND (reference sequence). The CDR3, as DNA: TGTGCCACCAGACTGGACAGGGGCAACGGCTACACCTTC. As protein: CATRLDRGNGYTF.

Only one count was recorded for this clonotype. CDR3 coding DNA: TGTGCCAGCAGCCGCGGACTAGCGGGTTTCGAGCAGTACTTC. This encodes CASSRGLAGFEQYF. The chain uses TRBV3-1 and TRBJ2-7; 11 positions match TRBD2. Trimming took 4 bases from V and 6 from J; bases not matched to a gene: 5. CDR1 is LGHDT, CDR2 YNNKEL, per germline (reference sequence). The length of the CDR3 is 14 residues.

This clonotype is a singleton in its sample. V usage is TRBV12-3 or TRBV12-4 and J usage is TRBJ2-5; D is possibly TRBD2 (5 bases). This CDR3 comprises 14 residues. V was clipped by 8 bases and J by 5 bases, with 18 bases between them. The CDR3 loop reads CASAPLVGIETQYF. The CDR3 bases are TGTGCCAGCGCCCCGTTGGTCGGGATCGAGACCCAGTACTTC.

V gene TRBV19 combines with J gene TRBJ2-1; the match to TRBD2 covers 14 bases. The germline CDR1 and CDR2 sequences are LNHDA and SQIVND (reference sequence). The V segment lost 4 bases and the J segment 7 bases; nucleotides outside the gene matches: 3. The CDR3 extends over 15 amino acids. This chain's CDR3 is CASSKGLAGANEQFF. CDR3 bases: TGTGCCAGTAGTAAGGGACTAGCGGGAGCTAATGAGCAGTTCTTC.

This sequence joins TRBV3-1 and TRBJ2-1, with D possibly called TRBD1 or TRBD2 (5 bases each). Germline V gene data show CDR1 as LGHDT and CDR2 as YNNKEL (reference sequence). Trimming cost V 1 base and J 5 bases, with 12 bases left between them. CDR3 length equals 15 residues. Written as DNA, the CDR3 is TGTGCCAGCAGCCAAGTAAGTGGGGGACACAATGAGCAGTTCTTC. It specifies CASSQVSGGHNEQFF.

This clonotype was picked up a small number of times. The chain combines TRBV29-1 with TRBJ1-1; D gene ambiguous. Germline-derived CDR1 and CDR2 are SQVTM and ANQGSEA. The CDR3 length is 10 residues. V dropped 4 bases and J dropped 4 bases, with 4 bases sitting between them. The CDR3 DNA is TGCAGCGTTGTTCGCACTGAAGCTTTCTTT. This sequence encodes CSVVRTEAFF.